This entry is about one T cell receptor beta chain. V lost 4 bases and J 11 bases, leaving 17 bases between the germline ends. The CDR3 has 14 amino acids. Germline V gives CDR1 LGHDT, CDR2 YNNKEL (reference sequence). These data come from a study of blood T cell repertoires in COVID-19. Only in-frame clones appear in the TCRdb table, and some are missing; sequencing was by immunoSEQ multiplex PCR. This sample has about 170,000 clones, with approximately 79% found just once. The sequencing input was peripheral blood. The receptor was derived from a woman older than 75 with acute or convalescent COVID-19. This chain links TRBV3-1 (or the pseudogene TRBV3-2) with TRBJ1-4; D is perhaps TRBD1 (6 bases). The DNA of the CDR3 is TGTGCCAGCAGCCCCCCGGACAGCTTCTGGAAACTGTTTTTT. Protein sequence: CASSPPDSFWKLFF.